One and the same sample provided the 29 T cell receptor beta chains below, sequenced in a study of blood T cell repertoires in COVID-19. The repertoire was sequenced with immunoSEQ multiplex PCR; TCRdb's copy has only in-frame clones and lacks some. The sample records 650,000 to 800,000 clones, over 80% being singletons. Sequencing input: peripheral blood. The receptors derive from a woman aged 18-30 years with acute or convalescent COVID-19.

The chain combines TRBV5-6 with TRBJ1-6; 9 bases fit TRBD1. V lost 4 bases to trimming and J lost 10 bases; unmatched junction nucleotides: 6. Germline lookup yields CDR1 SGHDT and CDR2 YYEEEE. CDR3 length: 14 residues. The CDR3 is CASSPGTGRSPLHF. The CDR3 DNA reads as TGTGCCAGCAGCCCTGGGACAGGGCGGTCACCCCTCCACTTT.

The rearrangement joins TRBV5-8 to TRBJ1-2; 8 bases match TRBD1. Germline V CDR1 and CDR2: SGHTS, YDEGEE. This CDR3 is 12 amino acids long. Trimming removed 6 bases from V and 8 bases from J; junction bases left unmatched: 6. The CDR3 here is CASKLDRDGYTF. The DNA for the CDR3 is TGTGCCAGCAAATTGGACAGGGACGGCTACACCTTC.

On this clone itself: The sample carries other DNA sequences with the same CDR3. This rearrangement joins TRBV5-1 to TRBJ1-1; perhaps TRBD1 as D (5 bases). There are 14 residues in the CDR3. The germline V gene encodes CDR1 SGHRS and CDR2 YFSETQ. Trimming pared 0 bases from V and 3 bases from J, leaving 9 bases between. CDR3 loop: CASSLGQGYTEAFF. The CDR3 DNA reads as TGCGCCAGCAGCTTGGGGCAGGGTTACACTGAAGCTTTCTTT.

The chain's CDR3 is CASMGTGATNEKLFF. The CDR3 DNA follows: TGTGCCAGTATGGGAACAGGGGCAACTAATGAAAAACTGTTTTTT. The rearrangement joins TRBV19 to TRBJ1-4, with 7 bases aligning to TRBD1. CDR1 LNHDA and CDR2 SQIVND come from the germline V gene (reference sequence). CDR3 length: 15 residues. V lost 7 bases, J lost 0 bases, and 5 bases stayed unmatched.

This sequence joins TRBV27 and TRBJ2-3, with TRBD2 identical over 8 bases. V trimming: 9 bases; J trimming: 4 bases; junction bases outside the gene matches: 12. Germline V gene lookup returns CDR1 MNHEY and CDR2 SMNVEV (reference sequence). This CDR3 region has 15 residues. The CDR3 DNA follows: TGTGCCAGTACCGGCGTCGGGGGGGCTGCAGATACGCAGTATTTT. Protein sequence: CASTGVGGAADTQYF.

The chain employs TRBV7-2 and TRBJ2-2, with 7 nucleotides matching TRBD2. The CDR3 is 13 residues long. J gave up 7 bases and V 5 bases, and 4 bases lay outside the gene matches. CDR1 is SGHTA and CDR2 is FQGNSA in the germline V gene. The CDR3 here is CASSVVAGGELFF. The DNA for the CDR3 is TGTGCCAGCAGCGTAGTAGCGGGCGGGGAGCTGTTTTTT.

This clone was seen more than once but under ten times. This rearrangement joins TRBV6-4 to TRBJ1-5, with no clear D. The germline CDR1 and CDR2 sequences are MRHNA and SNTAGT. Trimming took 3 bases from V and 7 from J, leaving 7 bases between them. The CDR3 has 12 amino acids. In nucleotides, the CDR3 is TGTGCCAGCAGTGAGCGTTCACAGCCCCAGCATTTT. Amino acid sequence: CASSERSQPQHF.

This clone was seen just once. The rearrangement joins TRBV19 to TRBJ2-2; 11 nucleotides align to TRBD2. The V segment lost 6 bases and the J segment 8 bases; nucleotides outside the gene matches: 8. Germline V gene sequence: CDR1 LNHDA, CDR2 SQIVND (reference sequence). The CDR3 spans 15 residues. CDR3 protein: CASSPLAGGRGELFF. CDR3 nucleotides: TGTGCCAGTAGCCCCCTAGCGGGGGGCAGGGGGGAGCTGTTTTTT.

DNA of the CDR3: TGTGCCACCTCAGCTAGGCAGAACACTGAAGCTTTCTTT. It specifies CATSARQNTEAFF. The chain combines TRBV6-6 with TRBJ1-1; D ambiguous. Germline CDR1 MNHNY, CDR2 SVGAGI (reference sequence). This CDR3 contains 13 residues. Trimming shortened V by 10 bases and J by 1 base, and 13 bases separated the two germline ends.

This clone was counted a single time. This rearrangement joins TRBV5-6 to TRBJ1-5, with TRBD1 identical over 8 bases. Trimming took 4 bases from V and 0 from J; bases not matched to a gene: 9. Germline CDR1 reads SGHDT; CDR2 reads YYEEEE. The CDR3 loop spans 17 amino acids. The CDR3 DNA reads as TGTGCCAGCAGCGATAGACAGGGGTCCTATAGCAATCAGCCCCAGCATTTT. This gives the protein CASSDRQGSYSNQPQHF.

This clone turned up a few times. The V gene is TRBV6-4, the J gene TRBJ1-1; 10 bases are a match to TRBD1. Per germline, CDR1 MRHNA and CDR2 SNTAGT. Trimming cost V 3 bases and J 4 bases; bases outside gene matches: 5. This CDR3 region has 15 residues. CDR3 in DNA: TGTGCCAGCAGTGAAACGGGGACAGGGGCCACTGAAGCTTTCTTT. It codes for CASSETGTGATEAFF.

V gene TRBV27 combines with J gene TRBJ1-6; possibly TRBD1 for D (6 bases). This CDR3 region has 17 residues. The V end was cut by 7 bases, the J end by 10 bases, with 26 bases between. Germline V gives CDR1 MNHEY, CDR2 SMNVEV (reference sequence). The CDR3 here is CASTQRRSPGERSPLHF. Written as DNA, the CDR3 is TGTGCCAGCACCCAACGGCGATCGCCAGGGGAACGATCACCCCTCCACTTT.

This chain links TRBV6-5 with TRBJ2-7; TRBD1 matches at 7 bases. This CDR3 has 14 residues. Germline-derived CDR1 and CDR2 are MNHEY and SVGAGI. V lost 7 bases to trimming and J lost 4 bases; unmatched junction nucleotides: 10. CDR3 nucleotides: TGTGCCAGCACGCGGACAGGCTATTCGTACGAGCAGTACTTC. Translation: CASTRTGYSYEQYF.

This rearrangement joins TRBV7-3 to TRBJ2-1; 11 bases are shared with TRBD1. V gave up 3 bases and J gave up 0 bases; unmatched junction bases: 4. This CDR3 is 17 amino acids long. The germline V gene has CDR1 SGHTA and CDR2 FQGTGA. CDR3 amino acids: CASSLDRGRGSYNEQFF. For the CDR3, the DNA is TGTGCCAGCAGCTTGGACAGGGGGCGCGGCTCCTACAATGAGCAGTTCTTC. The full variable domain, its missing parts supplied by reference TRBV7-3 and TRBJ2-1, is GAGVSQTPSNKVTEKGKYVELRCDPISGHTALYWYRQSLGQGPEFLIYFQGTGAADDSGLPNDRFFAVRPEGSVSTLKIQRTERGDSAVYLCASSLDRGRGSYNEQFFGPGTRLTVL.

The CDR3 spells CASSEHEATGYTF. For the CDR3, the DNA is TGTGCCAGCAGTGAACATGAAGCGACGGGCTACACCTTC. This chain connects TRBV6-1 to TRBJ1-2; D is uncertain. The CDR3 consists of 13 residues. Deletions cut 2 bases from V and 8 bases from J, with 12 bases between. CDR1 MNHNS and CDR2 SASEGT come from the germline V gene.

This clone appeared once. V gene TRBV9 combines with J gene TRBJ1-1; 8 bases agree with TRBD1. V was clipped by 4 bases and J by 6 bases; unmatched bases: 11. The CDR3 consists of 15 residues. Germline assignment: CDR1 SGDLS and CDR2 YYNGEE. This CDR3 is CASSPRSQGAPEAFF. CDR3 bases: TGTGCCAGCAGCCCAAGGAGTCAGGGGGCCCCTGAAGCTTTCTTT.

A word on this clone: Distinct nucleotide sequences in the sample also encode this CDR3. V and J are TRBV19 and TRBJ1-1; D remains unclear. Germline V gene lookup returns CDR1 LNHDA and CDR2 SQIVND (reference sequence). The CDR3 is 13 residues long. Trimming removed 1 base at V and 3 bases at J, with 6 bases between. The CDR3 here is CASSIGAYTEAFF. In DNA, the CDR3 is TGTGCCAGTAGTATAGGGGCATACACTGAAGCTTTCTTT.

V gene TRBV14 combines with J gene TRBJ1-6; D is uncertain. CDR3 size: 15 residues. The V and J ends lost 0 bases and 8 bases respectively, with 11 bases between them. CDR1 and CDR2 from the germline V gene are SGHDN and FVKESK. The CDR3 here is CASSQESRRDSPLHF. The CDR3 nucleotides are TGTGCCAGCAGCCAAGAGTCTCGGAGAGATTCACCCCTCCACTTT.

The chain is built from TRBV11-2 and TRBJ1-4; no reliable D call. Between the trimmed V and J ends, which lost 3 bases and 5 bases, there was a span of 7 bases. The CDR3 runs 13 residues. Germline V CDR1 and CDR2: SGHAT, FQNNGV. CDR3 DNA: TGTGCCAGCAGCTTTGGCAGAAATGAAAAACTGTTTTTT. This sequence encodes CASSFGRNEKLFF.

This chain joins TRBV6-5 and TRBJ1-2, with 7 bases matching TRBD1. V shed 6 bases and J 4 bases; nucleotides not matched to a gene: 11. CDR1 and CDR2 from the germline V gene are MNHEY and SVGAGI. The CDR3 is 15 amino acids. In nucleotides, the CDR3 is TGTGCCAGCAGCCCCCGCCTGACAGGGCTCTATGGCTACACCTTC. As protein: CASSPRLTGLYGYTF.

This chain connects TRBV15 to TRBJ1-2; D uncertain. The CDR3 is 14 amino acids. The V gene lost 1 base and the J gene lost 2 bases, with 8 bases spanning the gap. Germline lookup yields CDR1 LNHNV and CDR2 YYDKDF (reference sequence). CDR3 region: CATSRGERNYGYTF. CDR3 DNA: TGTGCCACCAGCAGAGGGGAGAGGAACTATGGCTACACCTTC.

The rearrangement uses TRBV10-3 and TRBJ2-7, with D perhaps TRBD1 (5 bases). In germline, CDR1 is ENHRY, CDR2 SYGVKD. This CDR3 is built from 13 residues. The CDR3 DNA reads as TGTGCTACCGAGGACAACTCGCGGTACGAGCAGTACTTC. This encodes CATEDNSRYEQYF.

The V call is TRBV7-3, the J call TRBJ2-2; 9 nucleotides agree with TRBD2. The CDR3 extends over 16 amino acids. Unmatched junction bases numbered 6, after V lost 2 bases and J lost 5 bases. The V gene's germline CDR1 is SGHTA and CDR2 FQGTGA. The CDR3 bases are TGTGCCAGCAGCTTATTTCTAGCGGGGCATACCGGGGAGCTGTTTTTT. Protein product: CASSLFLAGHTGELFF.

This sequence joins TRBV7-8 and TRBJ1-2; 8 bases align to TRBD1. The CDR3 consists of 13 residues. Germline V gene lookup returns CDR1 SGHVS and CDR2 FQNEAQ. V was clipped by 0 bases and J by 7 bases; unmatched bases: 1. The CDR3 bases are TGTGCCAGCAGCTTAGCCGGGACAGGTGGCTACACCTTC. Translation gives CASSLAGTGGYTF.

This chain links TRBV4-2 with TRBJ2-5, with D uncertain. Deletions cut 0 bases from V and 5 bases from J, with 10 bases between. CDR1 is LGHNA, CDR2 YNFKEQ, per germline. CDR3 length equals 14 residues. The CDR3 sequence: CASSQESAFETQYF. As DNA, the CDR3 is TGTGCCAGCAGCCAAGAAAGCGCGTTTGAGACCCAGTACTTC.

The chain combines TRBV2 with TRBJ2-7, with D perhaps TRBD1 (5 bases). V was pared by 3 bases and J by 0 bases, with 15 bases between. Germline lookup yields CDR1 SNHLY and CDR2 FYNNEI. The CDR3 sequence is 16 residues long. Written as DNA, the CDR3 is TGTGCCAGCAGTGATAGTGGCAGGGCCAACTCCTACGAGCAGTACTTC. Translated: CASSDSGRANSYEQYF.

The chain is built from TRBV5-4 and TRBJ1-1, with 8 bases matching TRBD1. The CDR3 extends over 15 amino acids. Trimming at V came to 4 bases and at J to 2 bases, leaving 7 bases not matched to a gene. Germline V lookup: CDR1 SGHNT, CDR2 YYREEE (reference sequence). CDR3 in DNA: TGTGCCAGCAGCCGGGACAGGACTTTAAACACTGAAGCTTTCTTT. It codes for CASSRDRTLNTEAFF.

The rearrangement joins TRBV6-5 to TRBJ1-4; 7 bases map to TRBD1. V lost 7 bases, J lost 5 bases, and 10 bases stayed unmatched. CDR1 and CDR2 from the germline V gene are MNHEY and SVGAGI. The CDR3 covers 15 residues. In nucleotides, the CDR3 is TGTGCCAGCACCCACACGGGACAGAACAATGAAAAACTGTTTTTT. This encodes CASTHTGQNNEKLFF.

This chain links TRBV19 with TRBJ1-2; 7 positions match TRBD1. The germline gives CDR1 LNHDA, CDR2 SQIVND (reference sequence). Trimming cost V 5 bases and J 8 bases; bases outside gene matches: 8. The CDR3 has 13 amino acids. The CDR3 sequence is CASSSQGGWGYTF. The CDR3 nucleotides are TGTGCCAGTAGTTCTCAGGGGGGCTGGGGCTACACCTTC.